A single T cell receptor beta chain is shown here with its context. These data belong to a study of blood T cell repertoires in COVID-19. Sequenced by immunoSEQ multiplex PCR; TCRdb stores in-frame clones only, minus some. Among about 350,000 clones listed, about 90% were seen once. V gave up 1 base and J gave up 4 bases, with 18 bases separating them. This CDR3 has 16 amino acids. Germline V CDR1 and CDR2: SGHRS, YFSETQ. Sequences were obtained from PBMCs or T cells enriched from blood (not recorded which). The V gene is TRBV5-1, the J gene TRBJ2-7; D is possibly TRBD1 (5 bases). This TCR derives from a woman between 25 and 40 years old who had recovered from COVID-19. The CDR3 loop is CASSLFQGSVGYEQYF. The CDR3 DNA is TGCGCCAGCAGCTTGTTTCAGGGATCGGTAGGGTACGAGCAGTACTTC.